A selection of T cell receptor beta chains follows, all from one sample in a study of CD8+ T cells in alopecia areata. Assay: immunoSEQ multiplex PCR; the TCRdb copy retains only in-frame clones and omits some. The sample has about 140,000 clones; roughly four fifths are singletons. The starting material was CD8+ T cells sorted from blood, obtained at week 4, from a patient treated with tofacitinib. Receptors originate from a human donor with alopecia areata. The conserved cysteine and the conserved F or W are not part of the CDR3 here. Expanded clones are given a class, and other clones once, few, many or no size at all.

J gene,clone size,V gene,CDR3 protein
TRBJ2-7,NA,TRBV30,AWSEGSYEQY
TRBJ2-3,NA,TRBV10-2,ASRPAITDTQY
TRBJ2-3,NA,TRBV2,ASRSFTGSTDTQY
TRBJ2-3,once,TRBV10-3,ASSYVAGGADTQY
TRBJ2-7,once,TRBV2,ASSEAGAGDSIYEQY
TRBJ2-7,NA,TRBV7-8,ASTHGGGEQY
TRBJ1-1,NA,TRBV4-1,ASSHPKTSSNTEAV
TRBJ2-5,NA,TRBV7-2,ASSLWGREETQY
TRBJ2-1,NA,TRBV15,ATLISGGPYNEQF
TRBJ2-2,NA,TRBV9,ASSGVAGELF
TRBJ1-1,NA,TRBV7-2,ASSPPGTGGTEAF
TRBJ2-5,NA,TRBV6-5,ASSIGTGQGETQY
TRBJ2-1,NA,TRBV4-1,ASSQDPYTGTGYTNEQF
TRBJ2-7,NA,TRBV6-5,ASRKHTYEQY
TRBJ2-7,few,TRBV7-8,ASSLLGGGAVHEQY
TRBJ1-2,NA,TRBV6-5,ASYRGPGGYT
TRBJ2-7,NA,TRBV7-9,ASSYLQGAEQY
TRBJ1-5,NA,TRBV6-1,ASSEVGAGQPQH
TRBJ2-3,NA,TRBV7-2,ASSLELAGLTDTQY
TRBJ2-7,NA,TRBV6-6,ASSYGTYEQY
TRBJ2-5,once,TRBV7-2,ASSPWSGGDFRETQY
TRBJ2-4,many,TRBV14,ASSQGVGGAKNIQY
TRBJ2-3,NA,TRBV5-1,ASSFRGSTDTQY
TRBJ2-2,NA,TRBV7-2,ASSLDEGQGNTGELF
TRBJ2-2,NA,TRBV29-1,SVMITGELF
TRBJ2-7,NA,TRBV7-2,ASSQGTAEEQY
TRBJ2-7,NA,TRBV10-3,AIRPGQIFEQY
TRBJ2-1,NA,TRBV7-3,ASSRADGAYNEQF
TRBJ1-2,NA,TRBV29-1,SVDSRHSSLYGYT
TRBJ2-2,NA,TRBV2,ASADTGELF
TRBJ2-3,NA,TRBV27,ASSLELGTDTQY
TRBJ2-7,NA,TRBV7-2,ASSPPGRYEQY
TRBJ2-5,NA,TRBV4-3,ASSQETAGLWETQY
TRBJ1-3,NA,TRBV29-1,SVEDRSSGNTIY
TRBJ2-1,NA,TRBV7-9,ASSLLSGSSYNEQF
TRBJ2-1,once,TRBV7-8,ASSPRRTYNEQF
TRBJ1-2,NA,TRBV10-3,AISLDRGPSGRGYT
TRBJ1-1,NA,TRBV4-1,ASSQGQDSNTEAF
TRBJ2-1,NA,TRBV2,ASSDTSGPIDEQF
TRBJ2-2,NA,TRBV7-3,ASSPHRGQGPGGTGELF
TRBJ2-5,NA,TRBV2,ASSVKGGGTKETQY
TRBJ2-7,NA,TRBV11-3,ASSTGLADQY
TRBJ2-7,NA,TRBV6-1,ASSEGQY
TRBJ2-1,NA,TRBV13,ASSSPGNEQF
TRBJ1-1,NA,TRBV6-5,ASSYYGGNTEAF
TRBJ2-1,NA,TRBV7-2,ASSPWGGALNEQF